This entry lists 27 T cell receptor beta chains sequenced from one sample in a study of cytomegalovirus exposure and HLA in healthy donors (dated by TCRdb to about 2017). Library creation used the immunoSEQ multiplex PCR assay. As stored in TCRdb, this immuneACCESS dataset retains in-frame rearrangements with V and J assigned. A fraction of the clones does not appear; measured against another copy, unresolved V genes explain less than half of the discrepancy, and the remainder lacks a known reason. This sample has approximately 90,000 clones in its table, and 90% to 95% of those were observed once. Approximately 1% of the sample rests with the top ten. Sequenced material: PBMCs. The receptor source for this set is a woman aged 25-40 years in good health and CMV-seropositive.

The rearrangement joins TRBV7-2 to TRBJ1-5; D may be TRBD1 (5 bases). Trimming removed 1 base at V and 3 bases at J, with 10 bases between. Germline V gene lookup returns CDR1 SGHTA and CDR2 FQGNSA. CDR3 length: 15 residues. The CDR3 sequence is CASSLGGNYNQPQHF. The CDR3 bases are TGTGCCAGCAGCTTAGGGGGCAACTACAATCAGCCCCAGCATTTT.

The chain combines TRBV7-3 with TRBJ2-6, with TRBD1 matching 7 bases. Germline V gives CDR1 SGHTA, CDR2 FQGTGA. V shed 8 bases, J shed 2 bases, and the junction held 3 bases outside the gene matches. This CDR3 region has 14 residues. CDR3 DNA sequence: TGTGCCAGCCGAACAGGGGCTGGGGCCAACGTCCTGACTTTC. Translating it yields CASRTGAGANVLTF.

This sequence joins TRBV28 and TRBJ1-5, with 7 positions matching TRBD1. The CDR3 extends over 14 amino acids. Germline CDR1 MDHEN, CDR2 SYDVKM. V trimming: 4 bases; J trimming: 14 bases; junction bases outside the gene matches: 14. CDR3 DNA: TGTGCCAGCAGTTCAGGGGGTATGGAGGGGAAAGAGCATTTT. It translates to CASSSGGMEGKEHF.

The count of this clone is one. V gene TRBV6-5 combines with J gene TRBJ2-1, with 7 bases identical to TRBD1. The CDR3 extends over 16 amino acids. Germline V CDR1 and CDR2: MNHEY, SVGAGI. Losses at the gene ends were 2 bases for V and 0 bases for J; bases not matched to a gene: 4. CDR3 amino acids: CASSYPTGYSYNEQFF. CDR3 bases: TGTGCCAGCAGTTACCCGACAGGGTACTCCTACAATGAGCAGTTCTTC.

The chain recombines TRBV5-1 with TRBJ2-2; no clear D. The CDR3 sequence is 15 residues long. CDR1 SGHRS and CDR2 YFSETQ come from the germline V gene. Trimming took 1 base from V and 6 from J, leaving 13 bases between them. CDR3 in DNA: TGCGCCAGCAGCTTGTATGTCCGGGTAGCCGGGGAGCTGTTTTTT. Residues: CASSLYVRVAGELFF.

The V and J genes are TRBV25-1 and TRBJ1-1; tentatively, D is TRBD1 (6 bases). Germline V gene sequence: CDR1 MGHDK, CDR2 SYGVNS. V lost 6 bases and J 4 bases, leaving 15 bases between the germline ends. The CDR3 extends over 14 amino acids. DNA of the CDR3: TGTGCCAGCAGGGGAGGGGGTGGGAGCACTGAAGCTTTCTTT. Its translation: CASRGGGGSTEAFF.

V and J are TRBV19 and TRBJ2-5, with a weak D call TRBD2 (7 bases). Per germline, CDR1 LNHDA and CDR2 SQIVND (reference sequence). The CDR3 has 17 amino acids. V was cut by 5 bases and J by 0 bases, with 19 bases left in between. The CDR3 sequence: CASSPRGDTTYQETQYF. Here the CDR3 DNA reads TGTGCCAGTAGTCCCCGGGGGGACACGACGTACCAAGAGACCCAGTACTTC.

V is TRBV5-1 and J is TRBJ2-1, with TRBD2 identical over 11 bases. Per germline, CDR1 SGHRS and CDR2 YFSETQ. CDR3 length equals 15 residues. Trimming at V came to 4 bases and at J to 5 bases, leaving 5 bases not matched to a gene. CDR3 DNA sequence: TGCGCCAGCAGCCTAACTAGCGGGAGTCACAATGAGCAGTTCTTC. This gives the protein CASSLTSGSHNEQFF.

The chain uses TRBV15 and TRBJ1-5; 9 bases are shared with TRBD1. Losses at the gene ends were 2 bases for V and 4 bases for J; bases not matched to a gene: 6. Per the germline V gene, CDR1 is LNHNV and CDR2 is YYDKDF (reference sequence). The length of the CDR3 is 16 residues. The CDR3 region has the DNA TGTGCCACCAGCAGAACCGGGACAGGGCCAAATCAGCCCCAGCATTTT. This gives the protein CATSRTGTGPNQPQHF.

V and J are TRBV7-2 and TRBJ2-2, with TRBD1 matching over 10 bases. The CDR3 contains 14 residues. V trimming: 5 bases; J trimming: 8 bases; junction bases outside the gene matches: 5. Germline V gene data show CDR1 as SGHTA and CDR2 as FQGNSA. The CDR3 coding sequence is TGTGCCAGCAGCCGGGACAGGGGAGTTGGGGAGCTGTTTTTT. Translated, it gives CASSRDRGVGELFF. Based on the CDR3 plus reference TRBV7-2 and TRBJ2-2, the full variable domain is GAGVSQSPSNKVTEKGKDVELRCDPISGHTALYWYRQSLGQGLEFLIYFQGNSAPDKSGLPSDRFSAERTGGSVSTLTIQRTQQEDSAVYLCASSRDRGVGELFFGEGSRLTVL.

The chain combines TRBV7-8 with TRBJ1-1, with a possible D match to TRBD1 (6 bases). Germline V gives CDR1 SGHVS, CDR2 FQNEAQ. The V end was cut by 2 bases, the J end by 4 bases, with 8 bases between. There are 13 residues in the CDR3. The CDR3 region is CASSLRGGTEAFF. The DNA for the CDR3 is TGTGCCAGCAGCTTACGAGGGGGCACTGAAGCTTTCTTT. The full variable domain, its missing parts supplied by reference TRBV7-8 and TRBJ1-1, is GAGVSQSPRYKVAKRGQDVALRCDPISGHVSLFWYQQALGQGPEFLTYFQNEAQLDKSGLPSDRFFAERPEGSVSTLKIQRTQQEDSAVYLCASSLRGGTEAFFGQGTRLTVV.

This sequence joins TRBV5-6 and TRBJ2-1, with TRBD2 identical over 13 bases. The CDR3 has 19 residues. V was clipped by 2 bases and J by 8 bases; unmatched bases: 16. Germline V lookup: CDR1 SGHDT, CDR2 YYEEEE. CDR3 amino acids: CASSFAVLGTSGMVDEQFF. CDR3 bases: TGTGCCAGCAGCTTTGCTGTACTCGGGACTAGCGGGATGGTAGATGAGCAGTTCTTC.

The rearrangement links TRBV9 to TRBJ2-2, with 10 positions matching TRBD2. Germline loops: CDR1 SGDLS, CDR2 YYNGEE. The CDR3 is 15 residues long. V shed 0 bases and J 6 bases; nucleotides not matched to a gene: 2. The CDR3: CASSVELAGAGELFF. Written as DNA, the CDR3 is TGTGCCAGCAGCGTAGAGCTAGCGGGAGCCGGGGAGCTGTTTTTT.

The genes are TRBV27 and TRBJ2-7; 7 nucleotides match TRBD1. This CDR3 comprises 14 residues. Germline CDR1 is MNHEY and CDR2 is SMNVEV (reference sequence). V lost 5 bases, J lost 4 bases, and 8 bases stayed unmatched. Here the CDR3 DNA reads TGTGCCAGCAGTAGAGGACAGGACACTTACGAGCAGTACTTC. Encoded protein: CASSRGQDTYEQYF.

The chain joins TRBV5-1 to TRBJ2-5; tentative D call: TRBD1 (5 bases). From germline, CDR1 is SGHRS and CDR2 YFSETQ. This CDR3 region has 14 residues. Trimming pared 0 bases from V and 4 bases from J, leaving 10 bases between. CDR3 sequence: CASSLVKGRETQYF. CDR3 coding DNA: TGCGCCAGCAGCTTGGTAAAGGGGCGAGAGACCCAGTACTTC.

This clone came up once. The rearrangement joins TRBV4-3 to TRBJ2-7; tentative D call: TRBD1 (5 bases). CDR3 length: 13 amino acids. The germline V gene has CDR1 LGHNA and CDR2 YSLEER. Between the trimmed V and J ends, which lost 6 bases and 2 bases, there was a span of 11 bases. In DNA form, the CDR3 reads TGCGCCAGCAGAGGAAGGGGCGCCTACGAGCAGTACTTC. Amino acid sequence: CASRGRGAYEQYF.

The chain links TRBV4-1 to TRBJ2-1; D is possibly TRBD2 (6 bases). CDR1 is MGHRA, CDR2 YSYEKL, per germline. This CDR3 region has 16 residues. Trimming cost V 1 base and J 3 bases, with 13 bases left between them. The CDR3 protein is CASSQVGSAIYNEQFF. CDR3 bases: TGCGCCAGCAGCCAAGTCGGGAGCGCTATCTACAATGAGCAGTTCTTC.

Only one count was recorded for this clone. The chain has TRBV18 and TRBJ2-1, with D perhaps TRBD1 (5 bases). CDR3 length equals 14 residues. CDR1 is KGHSH and CDR2 is LQKENI in the germline V gene. Between the trimmed V and J ends, which lost 2 bases and 3 bases, there was a span of 8 bases. CDR3 in amino acids: CASSPWGNYNEQFF. CDR3 coding DNA: TGTGCCAGCTCACCATGGGGCAACTACAATGAGCAGTTCTTC.

The rearrangement joins TRBV29-1 to TRBJ2-1, with TRBD2 matching 10 bases. The J segment lost 2 bases and the V segment lost 1 base, leaving 8 bases of the junction unmatched. The CDR3 is 17 residues long. The germline V gene encodes CDR1 SQVTM and CDR2 ANQGSEA. CDR3 protein: CSVEVRAGGPPYNEQFF. For the CDR3, the DNA is TGCAGCGTTGAAGTCAGAGCGGGAGGGCCCCCCTACAATGAGCAGTTCTTC.

The V gene is TRBV27, the J gene TRBJ2-7; 9 bases map to TRBD1. The CDR3 has 13 residues. Germline V gene sequence: CDR1 MNHEY, CDR2 SMNVEV (reference sequence). The J segment lost 3 bases and the V segment lost 6 bases, leaving 3 bases of the junction unmatched. The CDR3 reads CASRRGQGYEQYF. DNA for the CDR3: TGTGCCAGCAGACGGGGACAGGGCTACGAGCAGTACTTC.

This clone was picked up one time. The chain joins TRBV30 to TRBJ2-7; 14 bases are shared with TRBD2. The V segment lost 0 bases and the J segment 6 bases; nucleotides outside the gene matches: 7. The CDR3 length is 16 residues. The germline V gene has CDR1 GTSNPN and CDR2 SVGIG (reference sequence). CDR3 residues: CAWSVLRLAGGSEQYF. The CDR3 DNA follows: TGTGCCTGGAGTGTACTTCGACTAGCGGGAGGGAGCGAGCAGTACTTC. Combining the CDR3 with reference TRBV30 and TRBJ2-7 gives the whole variable domain SQTIHQWPATLVQPVGSPLSLECTVEGTSNPNLYWYRQAAGRGLQLLFYSVGIGQISSEVPQNLSASRPQDRQFILSSKKLLLSDSGFYLCAWSVLRLAGGSEQYFGPGTRLTVT.

The chain is built from TRBV28 and TRBJ2-3; the D gene is possibly TRBD1 (5 bases). Trimming stripped 7 bases from V and 2 bases from J, with 10 bases between. This CDR3 region has 13 residues. Per the germline V gene, CDR1 is MDHEN and CDR2 is SYDVKM. The CDR3 sequence is CASNWGLTDTQYF. DNA for the CDR3: TGTGCCAGCAATTGGGGCCTCACAGATACGCAGTATTTT.

The chain couples TRBV5-1 to TRBJ2-3; a possible D gene is TRBD2 (5 bases). Germline loops: CDR1 SGHRS, CDR2 YFSETQ. V lost 0 bases, J lost 0 bases, and 8 bases lay in between. The CDR3 runs 15 residues. This CDR3 reads CASSLGGVSTDTQYF. The CDR3, as DNA: TGCGCCAGCAGCTTGGGGGGAGTTAGCACAGATACGCAGTATTTT. The variable domain in full, completed from reference TRBV5-1 and TRBJ2-3, reads KAGVTQTPRYLIKTRGQQVTLSCSPISGHRSVSWYQQTPGQGLQFLFEYFSETQRNKGNFPGRFSGRQFSNSRSEMNVSTLELGDSALYLCASSLGGVSTDTQYFGPGTRLTVL.

The chain joins TRBV7-2 to TRBJ2-2, with 14 bases matching TRBD2. This CDR3 region has 16 residues. Germline trimming cut 1 base from V and 7 bases from J; bases unmatched to any gene: 2. Germline V gene lookup returns CDR1 SGHTA and CDR2 FQGNSA. Here the CDR3 DNA reads TGTGCCAGCAGCTTAGAGGGACTAGCGGGAGTCGGGGAGCTGTTTTTT. Its protein is CASSLEGLAGVGELFF.

J is TRBJ2-3 and V is TRBV7-2; D gene ambiguous. The V gene lost 4 bases and the J gene lost 2 bases, with 10 bases spanning the gap. Germline V gene lookup returns CDR1 SGHTA and CDR2 FQGNSA. The length of the CDR3 is 14 residues. CDR3: CASSSLEFTDTQYF. The CDR3 DNA reads as TGTGCCAGCAGCTCCCTCGAGTTCACAGATACGCAGTATTTT. Complete variable domain (other parts from reference TRBV7-2 and TRBJ2-3): GAGVSQSPSNKVTEKGKDVELRCDPISGHTALYWYRQSLGQGLEFLIYFQGNSAPDKSGLPSDRFSAERTGGSVSTLTIQRTQQEDSAVYLCASSSLEFTDTQYFGPGTRLTVL.

Remarks on this clone: Other DNA sequences of this sample code for an identical CDR3. Here the CDR3 reads CASSFVAPQETQYF. DNA of the CDR3: TGTGCCAGCAGTTTCGTGGCTCCACAAGAGACCCAGTACTTC. The chain couples TRBV28 to TRBJ2-5; no clear D gene. The length of the CDR3 is 14 residues. Trimming removed 3 bases from V and 2 bases from J, with 10 bases in between. Looked up from germline, CDR1 is MDHEN and CDR2 is SYDVKM.

The rearrangement links TRBV15 to TRBJ2-1; D uncertain. Looked up from germline, CDR1 is LNHNV and CDR2 is YYDKDF (reference sequence). The ends were cut back, 1 base at V and 7 bases at J, with 17 bases in the middle. This CDR3 has 16 amino acids. As DNA, the CDR3 is TGTGCCACCAGCAGAGGAGGCAACAACCTTGGGAATGAGCAGTTCTTC. The encoded protein is CATSRGGNNLGNEQFF.